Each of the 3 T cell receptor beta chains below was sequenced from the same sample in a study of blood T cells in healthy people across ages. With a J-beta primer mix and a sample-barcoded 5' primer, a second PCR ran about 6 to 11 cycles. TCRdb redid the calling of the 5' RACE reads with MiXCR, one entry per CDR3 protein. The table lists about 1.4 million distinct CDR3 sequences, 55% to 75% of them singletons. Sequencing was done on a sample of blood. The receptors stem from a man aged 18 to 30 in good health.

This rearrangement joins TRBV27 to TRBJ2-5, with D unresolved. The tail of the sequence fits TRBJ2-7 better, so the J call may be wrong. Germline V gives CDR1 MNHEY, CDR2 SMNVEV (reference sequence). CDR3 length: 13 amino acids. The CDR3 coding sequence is TGTGCCAGCAGTCTAAACATTGGGGACGAGCAGTACTTC. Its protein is CASSLNIGDEQYF.

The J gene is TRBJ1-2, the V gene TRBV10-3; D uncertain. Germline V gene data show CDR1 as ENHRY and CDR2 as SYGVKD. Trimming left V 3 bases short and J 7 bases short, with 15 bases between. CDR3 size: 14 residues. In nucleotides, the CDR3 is TGTGCCATCAGTGAACAAGGGCTGCTTAGTGGCTACACCTTC. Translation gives CAISEQGLLSGYTF.

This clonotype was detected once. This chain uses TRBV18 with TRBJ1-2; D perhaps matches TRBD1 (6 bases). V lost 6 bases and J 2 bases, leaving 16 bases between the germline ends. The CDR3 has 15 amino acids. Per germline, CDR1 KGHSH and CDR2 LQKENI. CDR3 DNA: TGTGCCAGCTCCCTAAGACAGGACGAAAACTATGGCTACACCTTC. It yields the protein CASSLRQDENYGYTF.